Following are 24 T cell receptor beta chains from one sample sequenced in a study of PD-L1 blockade in urothelial cancer. Time point given: peripheral blood 6 weeks after treatment start. The assay was immunoSEQ multiplex PCR, and TCRdb's table has in-frame clones only and misses some. The sample contains about 130,000 clones, more than 70% of which appear only once. Here the sequenced sample was PBMCs, taken around atezolizumab (anti-PD-L1) treatment. The receptor set was obtained from a man aged 45-65 years with urothelial cancer.

This clone was counted once. The chain is built from TRBV28 and TRBJ1-2; D perhaps matches TRBD1 (6 bases). The CDR3 runs to 13 residues. Germline-derived CDR1 and CDR2 are MDHEN and SYDVKM. Trimming removed 5 bases at V and 9 bases at J, with 16 bases between. CDR3 amino acids: CASSRETGLRYTF. The CDR3 DNA reads TGTGCCAGCAGTAGAGAGACAGGTCTCCGCTACACCTTC.

J is TRBJ1-6 and V is TRBV9; no firm D call. Looked up from germline, CDR1 is SGDLS and CDR2 is YYNGEE. V dropped 3 bases and J dropped 9 bases, with 13 bases sitting between them. There are 14 residues in the CDR3. The CDR3 DNA reads as TGTGCCAGCAGCGGCGAAGGCTCAGGTTCACCCCTCCACTTT. It encodes CASSGEGSGSPLHF.

This sequence joins TRBV19 and TRBJ2-6; 10 nucleotides align to TRBD1. Germline values: CDR1 LNHDA, CDR2 SQIVND (reference sequence). This CDR3 contains 18 residues. V dropped 4 bases and J dropped 1; count of bases not matched to a gene: 7. Here the CDR3 DNA reads TGTGCCAGTAGTAAAAAGACAGGGGGCAAATCTGGGGCCAACGTCCTGACTTTC. Its translation is CASSKKTGGKSGANVLTF.

V and J are TRBV5-4 and TRBJ2-3; D not resolved. Germline-derived CDR1 and CDR2 are SGHNT and YYREEE (reference sequence). Trimming left V 1 base short and J 2 bases short, with 5 bases between. The CDR3 contains 13 residues. The CDR3: CASSLSYTDTQYF. In DNA, the CDR3 is TGTGCCAGCAGCTTGTCGTACACAGATACGCAGTATTTT.

V gene TRBV7-9 combines with J gene TRBJ1-3; no definite D call. The CDR3 covers 16 residues. V lost 4 bases to trimming and J lost 0 bases, with 13 bases between them. Germline V lookup: CDR1 SEHNR, CDR2 FQNEAQ (reference sequence). CDR3 sequence (DNA): TGTGCCAGCAGCTCTTCGACCCGGAGCTCTGGAAACACCATATATTTT. This sequence encodes CASSSSTRSSGNTIYF.

The V and J genes are TRBV4-1 and TRBJ2-3; 7 nucleotides match TRBD2. In germline, CDR1 is MGHRA, CDR2 YSYEKL. The CDR3 loop spans 16 amino acids. V lost 1 base, J lost 2 bases, and 6 bases stayed unmatched. The CDR3 is CASSQVNGRPTDTQYF. For the CDR3, the DNA is TGCGCCAGCAGCCAAGTGAACGGGAGGCCCACAGATACGCAGTATTTT.

The V call is TRBV10-1, the J call TRBJ2-2; TRBD2 agrees at 9 bases. CDR3 length: 15 amino acids. V lost 1 base to trimming and J lost 5 bases; unmatched junction nucleotides: 2. The germline CDR1 and CDR2 sequences are WNHNN and SYGVQD (reference sequence). CDR3 bases: TGCGCCAGCAGTGAGTACAGCGGGAGGACCGGGGAGCTGTTTTTT. Protein product: CASSEYSGRTGELFF.

V usage is TRBV30 and J usage is TRBJ1-3; 7 positions agree with TRBD1. After removal of 3 bases from V and 0 bases from J, the junction contained 5 bases not matched to a gene. This CDR3 is built from 15 residues. Germline values: CDR1 GTSNPN, CDR2 SVGIG (reference sequence). The CDR3 loop reads CAWSERGRSGNTIYF. The CDR3 bases are TGTGCCTGGAGCGAGAGGGGGCGCTCTGGAAACACCATATATTTT.

The rearrangement uses TRBV29-1 and TRBJ1-2, with 7 bases matching TRBD1. This CDR3 is built from 13 residues. Losses at the gene ends were 6 bases for V and 4 bases for J; bases not matched to a gene: 8. Germline V gene lookup returns CDR1 SQVTM and CDR2 ANQGSEA. The CDR3 loop is CSVRGHRGYGYTF. The DNA of the CDR3 is TGCAGCGTGAGGGGGCATAGGGGCTATGGCTACACCTTC.

The count of this clone is one. The CDR3 region has the DNA TGTGCCAGCAGCGTGGCTAGCGGGAGGGGAAACTACAATGAGCAGTTCTTC. Translated: CASSVASGRGNYNEQFF. The chain couples TRBV9 to TRBJ2-1; 12 nucleotides agree with TRBD2. The germline V gene encodes CDR1 SGDLS and CDR2 YYNGEE. The CDR3 loop spans 17 amino acids. The ends lost 2 bases at V and 3 bases at J; junction bases unmatched: 6. Complete variable domain (other parts from reference TRBV9 and TRBJ2-1): DSGVTQTPKHLITATGQRVTLRCSPRSGDLSVYWYQQSLDQGLQFLIQYYNGEERAKGNILERFSAQQFPDLHSELNLSSLELGDSALYFCASSVASGRGNYNEQFFGPGTRLTVL.

The chain carries TRBV7-9 and TRBJ2-3; 7 bases match TRBD2. Germline lookup yields CDR1 SEHNR and CDR2 FQNEAQ (reference sequence). CDR3 length: 15 residues. The ends lost 7 bases at V and 4 bases at J; junction bases unmatched: 11. CDR3 nucleotide sequence: TGTGCCAGCAACCGGCGGGGGAAAGGCGCAGATACGCAGTATTTT. It specifies CASNRRGKGADTQYF.

V and J are TRBV6-5 and TRBJ2-3, with D perhaps matching TRBD2 (6 bases). Trimming cost V 0 bases and J 3 bases, with 13 bases left between them. The germline CDR1 and CDR2 sequences are MNHEY and SVGAGI. CDR3 length: 16 residues. The CDR3 loop reads CASSYSGVADTDTQYF. The CDR3 DNA sequence: TGTGCCAGCAGTTACTCAGGGGTAGCGGATACAGATACGCAGTATTTT.

The chain couples TRBV19 to TRBJ2-3, with 10 bases identical to TRBD1. V gave up 6 bases and J gave up 4 bases; unmatched junction bases: 10. Germline values: CDR1 LNHDA, CDR2 SQIVND (reference sequence). This CDR3 has 16 amino acids. The CDR3 nucleotides are TGTGCCAGTAGCTTTAACCGGGACAGGGGCGCAGATACGCAGTATTTT. Its protein product is CASSFNRDRGADTQYF.

This sequence joins TRBV5-4 and TRBJ2-1; unclear D gene. Germline CDR1 is SGHNT and CDR2 is YYREEE (reference sequence). CDR3 length: 11 residues. V lost 2 bases, J lost 9 bases, and 6 bases lay in between. CDR3 region: CASSFRSEQFF. CDR3 nucleotides: TGTGCCAGCAGCTTCCGCAGTGAGCAGTTCTTC.

The rearrangement links TRBV18 to TRBJ1-1, with 9 bases matching TRBD1. V shed 3 bases and J 1 base; nucleotides not matched to a gene: 6. The CDR3 totals 16 residues. Germline-derived CDR1 and CDR2 are KGHSH and LQKENI. CDR3 loop: CASSPRQGVGNTEAFF. The CDR3 bases are TGTGCCAGCTCACCTAGACAGGGGGTGGGGAACACTGAAGCTTTCTTT.

The rearrangement links TRBV27 to TRBJ1-6; D gene uncertain. V dropped 6 bases and J dropped 0 bases, with 12 bases sitting between them. CDR1 and CDR2 from the germline V gene are MNHEY and SMNVEV (reference sequence). This CDR3 has 16 amino acids. This CDR3 is CASSPYSSSYNSPLHF. The CDR3 DNA is TGTGCCAGCAGCCCTTACAGCAGCTCCTATAATTCACCCCTCCACTTT.

The chain couples TRBV19 to TRBJ2-1; TRBD2 agrees at 12 bases. The CDR3 is made up of 17 amino acids. Trimming at V came to 4 bases and at J to 4 bases, leaving 8 bases not matched to a gene. Germline loops: CDR1 LNHDA, CDR2 SQIVND (reference sequence). The CDR3 DNA follows: TGTGCCAGTAGTACCTACGGACTAGCGGGAACGTACAATGAGCAGTTCTTC. It yields the protein CASSTYGLAGTYNEQFF.

CDR3 DNA sequence: TGTGCCAGCAGCTTGGCAGGGGGCCGTGGAAACACCATATATTTT. Translating gives CASSLAGGRGNTIYF. The chain joins TRBV5-4 to TRBJ1-3, with 8 bases identical to TRBD1. Germline V lookup: CDR1 SGHNT, CDR2 YYREEE (reference sequence). The ends lost 0 bases at V and 3 bases at J; junction bases unmatched: 2. The CDR3 is 15 amino acids.

The chain is built from TRBV10-3 and TRBJ2-4, with a possible D match to TRBD1 (6 bases). The V gene's germline CDR1 is ENHRY and CDR2 SYGVKD. Trimming cost V 8 bases and J 1 base, with 15 bases left between them. The CDR3 consists of 15 residues. The CDR3 DNA reads TGTGCCATCCCACAGGGCGGAAGGGCCAAAAACATTCAGTACTTC. Protein: CAIPQGGRAKNIQYF.

CDR3 sequence reads: CASSVTSAPPYEQYF. DNA of the CDR3: TGTGCCAGCAGCGTTACTAGTGCTCCCCCCTACGAGCAGTACTTC. The V call is TRBV9, the J call TRBJ2-7, with a weak D call TRBD2 (5 bases). Germline V lookup: CDR1 SGDLS, CDR2 YYNGEE. The CDR3 totals 15 residues. The V end was cut by 2 bases, the J end by 2 bases, with 14 bases between. Based on the CDR3 plus reference TRBV9 and TRBJ2-7, the full variable domain is DSGVTQTPKHLITATGQRVTLRCSPRSGDLSVYWYQQSLDQGLQFLIQYYNGEERAKGNILERFSAQQFPDLHSELNLSSLELGDSALYFCASSVTSAPPYEQYFGPGTRLTVT.

CDR3 protein: CASSLYPPGIAENTGELFF. In DNA form, the CDR3 reads TGTGCCAGCAGTTTATACCCCCCGGGTATAGCGGAGAACACCGGGGAGCTGTTTTTT. This sequence joins TRBV27 and TRBJ2-2, with a possible D match to TRBD2 (6 bases). The V end was cut by 1 base, the J end by 1 base, with 19 bases between. This CDR3 region has 19 residues. Germline-derived CDR1 and CDR2 are MNHEY and SMNVEV (reference sequence).

V is TRBV6-1 and J is TRBJ1-4; 8 positions agree with TRBD1. CDR3 length: 14 residues. CDR1 MNHNS and CDR2 SASEGT come from the germline V gene. The junction had 9 bases not matched to a gene; V was cut back by 7 bases and J by 8 bases. This CDR3 is CASIRQGLGEKLFF. The CDR3 coding sequence is TGTGCCAGCATTCGACAGGGGTTGGGGGAAAAACTGTTTTTT.

This clone was observed a single time. The chain couples TRBV5-4 to TRBJ2-1; 7 bases line up with TRBD1. Germline CDR1 reads SGHNT; CDR2 reads YYREEE (reference sequence). CDR3 length: 13 amino acids. V was pared by 6 bases and J by 6 bases, with 6 bases of the junction left unmatched. The CDR3 loop reads CASTRAGGNEQFF. CDR3 in DNA: TGTGCCAGCACCCGGGCAGGGGGCAATGAGCAGTTCTTC. The full variable domain, with the rest looked up from reference TRBV5-4 and TRBJ2-1, is ETGVTQSPTHLIKTRGQQVTLRCSSQSGHNTVSWYQQALGQGPQFIFQYYREEENGRGNFPPRFSGLQFPNYSSELNVNALELDDSALYLCASTRAGGNEQFFGPGTRLTVL.

This chain uses TRBV4-2 with TRBJ2-2; 8 positions match TRBD1. CDR3 length equals 15 residues. Looked up from germline, CDR1 is LGHNA and CDR2 is YNFKEQ. V shed 3 bases and J 9 bases; nucleotides not matched to a gene: 9. The chain's CDR3 is CASSQDREISRELFF. DNA of the CDR3: TGTGCCAGCAGCCAGGACAGGGAGATATCTAGGGAGCTGTTTTTT.